The subject of this entry is one TCR beta chain. Its specificity is not known. These data come from a study of beta chain features in type 1 diabetes. General observations from the study: All four CD4+ subsets from Type 1 diabetes patients carried moderately but significantly shorter TCRB CDR3s.

What was sequenced were expressed TCRB transcripts, since all of the isolated RNA had been reverse transcribed. Sequenced by immunoSEQ multiplex PCR; TCRdb stores in-frame clones only, minus some. The sample gives 200,000 to 250,000 clones, roughly 17% of which show up once; about 0.08% is in the top ten. Trimming took 3 bases from V and 5 from J; bases not matched to a gene: 5. Germline CDR1 reads GTSNPN; CDR2 reads SVGIG (reference sequence). This CDR3 region has 13 residues. CD4+ naive, central memory, regulatory and stem cell-like memory subsets were isolated by sorting on CD45RO/CCR7/CD25/CD127/CD95/CD27. Each population that was sorted was more than 98% pure.

Sequencing was carried out using naive CD4+ T cells from blood. This sequence was found in a man younger than 40 with type 1 diabetes. This chain connects TRBV30 to TRBJ2-3, with 7 bases that match TRBD1. The chain's CDR3 is CAWRRGQGDTQYF. The CDR3 nucleotides read TGTGCCTGGAGGAGGGGGCAAGGAGATACGCAGTATTTT.